A single sample gave rise to the 20 T cell receptor beta chains below, sequenced in a study of post-analysis software for immune sequencing data. Study-wide results and caveats: Controls showed lower frequencies than patients for five TRBV segments, and TRBV5-6, TRBV5-1 and TRBV20-1 were among these.

cDNA libraries of TCR beta carried unique molecular identifiers. TCRdb redid the calling of the PCR reads with MiXCR, one entry per CDR3 protein. The repertoire includes about 820,000 distinct CDR3 sequences, around 50% of them detected once, and approximately 4.5% sits in the top ten. Antigens of these TCRs are unknown. Sequencing was carried out using blood. Receptor source: a girl aged 10-17 years with multiple sclerosis.

The rearrangement links TRBV20-1 to TRBJ2-1; D is perhaps TRBD1 (5 bases). The J call may be faulty, since TRBJ2-7 better matches the DNA end. There are 14 residues in the CDR3. In germline, CDR1 is DFQATT, CDR2 SNEGSKA (reference sequence). The CDR3 here is CSARRRRAGHEQYF. CDR3 coding DNA: TGCAGTGCTAGACGGCGCAGGGCAGGTCACGAGCAGTACTTC.

The chain links TRBV4-1 to TRBJ2-1; 10 bases line up with TRBD1. Near its end, the DNA agrees better with TRBJ2-7, so the J call may be wrong. The CDR3 length is 16 residues. Germline loops: CDR1 MGHRA, CDR2 YSYEKL. CDR3 amino acids: CASSQGLTGGGYEQYF. In DNA, the CDR3 is TGCGCCAGCAGCCAAGGGCTGACAGGGGGCGGCTACGAGCAGTACTTC.

This clonotype has more than one count but fewer than ten. The chain carries TRBV10-3 and TRBJ2-3; the D is unclear. Germline assignment: CDR1 ENHRY and CDR2 SYGVKD. V lost 6 bases and J lost 4, with 5 bases in between. The CDR3 loop spans 11 amino acids. The CDR3 spells CAIRMADTQYF. The CDR3 region has the DNA TGTGCCATCAGGATGGCAGATACGCAGTATTTT.

The chain links TRBV12-3 or TRBV12-4 to TRBJ2-3, with no clear D. The V end lost 8 bases, the J end lost 7 bases, and 19 bases lay between the germline ends. CDR3 length equals 14 residues. CDR3 region: CASSYVTSPNTQYF. CDR3 sequence (DNA): TGTGCCAGCTCTTACGTCACCTCCCCGAATACGCAGTATTTT.

The chain recombines TRBV12-3 or TRBV12-4 with TRBJ2-1, with TRBD2 matching 11 bases. Losses at the gene ends were 3 bases for V and 5 bases for J; bases not matched to a gene: 9. The CDR3 has 17 amino acids. The CDR3 is CASSLGLTSGAHNEQFF. The CDR3 DNA reads as TGTGCCAGCAGTTTGGGACTGACTAGCGGGGCGCACAATGAGCAGTTCTTC.

This chain uses TRBV7-2 with TRBJ1-5; TRBD1 aligns across 8 bases. The CDR3 runs 15 residues. Germline lookup yields CDR1 SGHTA and CDR2 FQGNSA. V shed 5 bases, J shed 2 bases, and the junction held 5 bases outside the gene matches. The DNA of the CDR3 is TGTGCCAGCAGCCCAGGGGGCAGTCGCAATCAGCCCCAGCATTTT. It encodes CASSPGGSRNQPQHF.

V is TRBV29-1 and J is TRBJ1-2; no firm D call. Looked up from germline, CDR1 is SQVTM and CDR2 is ANQGSEA. The CDR3 has 14 residues. V gave up 3 bases and J gave up 4 bases, with 15 bases separating them. CDR3 DNA sequence: TGCAGCGTTGATAAGGGATCTCTATCCTATGGCTACACCTTC. This codes for CSVDKGSLSYGYTF.

The chain is built from TRBV6-1 and TRBJ2-7; D gene ambiguous. CDR3 length: 13 amino acids. V gave up 8 bases and J gave up 7 bases, with 18 bases separating them. Germline values: CDR1 MNHNS, CDR2 SASEGT. CDR3 sequence (DNA): TGTGCCAGCGCCATCCCGACCCCCGGTGAGCAGTACTTC. It is translated as CASAIPTPGEQYF.

This chain links TRBV12-3 or TRBV12-4 with TRBJ1-1, with D possibly being TRBD1 (5 bases). This CDR3 is built from 13 residues. Trimming cost V 3 bases and J 4 bases, with 9 bases left between them. For the CDR3, the DNA is TGTGCCAGCAGTTTGGGGCTGCTCACTGAAGCTTTCTTT. Protein sequence: CASSLGLLTEAFF.

The J gene is TRBJ2-7, the V gene TRBV5-6, with a weak D call TRBD1 (6 bases). The J call is in doubt because the DNA end fits TRBJ2-5 better. This CDR3 has 15 residues. The germline CDR1 and CDR2 sequences are SGHDT and YYEEEE. CDR3 loop: CASSLGRGKQETQYF. DNA for the CDR3: TGTGCCAGCAGCTTGGGCAGGGGCAAACAAGAGACCCAGTACTTC.

This clonotype has more than one count but fewer than ten. CDR3 DNA sequence: TGCAGTGCTAGGGGCGACGGGGGGGGTTCACCCCTCCACTTT. It is translated as CSARGDGGGSPLHF. The chain joins TRBV20-1 to TRBJ1-6; D is perhaps TRBD1 (5 bases). The CDR3 is 14 residues long. Trimming removed 3 bases at V and 9 bases at J, with 15 bases between. Germline V lookup: CDR1 DFQATT, CDR2 SNEGSKA (reference sequence).

As DNA, the CDR3 is TGCAGCGGCTGGACCCCGCTACCAGATACGCAGTATTTT. Its protein product is CSGWTPLPDTQYF. The V and J genes are TRBV29-1 and TRBJ2-3; D is unresolved. Deletions cut 7 bases from V and 4 bases from J, with 15 bases between. Per germline, CDR1 SQVTM and CDR2 ANQGSEA. This CDR3 has 13 amino acids.

This sequence joins TRBV5-1 and TRBJ2-3; D possibly corresponds to TRBD1 (7 bases). This CDR3 has 17 amino acids. Germline V CDR1 and CDR2: SGHRS, YFSETQ. Trimming removed 0 bases from V and 2 bases from J, with 16 bases in between. CDR3 region: CASSLGRGQRFTDTQYF. CDR3 nucleotides: TGCGCCAGCAGCTTGGGGCGGGGACAGAGATTCACAGATACGCAGTATTTT.

This clonotype appeared a few times. The V call is TRBV20-1, the J call TRBJ2-5, with 7 bases matching TRBD2. The CDR3 totals 13 residues. Losses at the gene ends were 5 bases for V and 4 bases for J; bases not matched to a gene: 7. Germline V lookup: CDR1 DFQATT, CDR2 SNEGSKA (reference sequence). The CDR3 reads CSAPPGGVETQYF. The CDR3 DNA follows: TGCAGTGCTCCGCCGGGGGGTGTAGAGACCCAGTACTTC.

The chain links TRBV29-1 to TRBJ2-5; D gene uncertain. The length of the CDR3 is 14 residues. V dropped 4 bases and J dropped 5 bases, with 17 bases sitting between them. From germline, CDR1 is SQVTM and CDR2 ANQGSEA. CDR3 sequence (DNA): TGCAGCGTTGTAAGGCAGCAAGCCAGGGAGACCCAGTACTTC. It yields the protein CSVVRQQARETQYF.

V is TRBV10-3 and J is TRBJ1-6; TRBD1 agrees at 7 bases. CDR1 and CDR2 from the germline V gene are ENHRY and SYGVKD. The CDR3 contains 14 residues. Trimming removed 6 bases from V and 9 bases from J; junction bases left unmatched: 8. The CDR3 coding sequence is TGTGCCATCAGCAGACAGGGTAACAGTTCACCCCTCCACTTT. This gives the protein CAISRQGNSSPLHF.

V gene TRBV15 combines with J gene TRBJ1-5, with D possibly matching TRBD1 (6 bases). Germline V CDR1 and CDR2: LNHNV, YYDKDF (reference sequence). This CDR3 is built from 13 residues. V was trimmed by 4 bases and J by 4 bases, leaving 8 bases between them. The CDR3 nucleotides read TGTGCCACCAGCAAAACAGGGAATCAGCCCCAGCATTTT. Amino acids: CATSKTGNQPQHF.

The chain carries TRBV5-1 and TRBJ2-5; TRBD1 is a possible D gene (5 bases). The J call is uncertain, as TRBJ2-7 better fits the DNA end. This CDR3 region has 14 residues. Germline CDR1 SGHRS, CDR2 YFSETQ. CDR3 sequence reads: CASSLGQPDYEQYF. In DNA form, the CDR3 reads TGCGCCAGCAGCTTGGGACAGCCCGACTACGAGCAGTACTTC.

V is TRBV9 and J is TRBJ1-2; TRBD1 agrees at 10 bases. V lost 0 bases to trimming and J lost 4 bases; unmatched junction nucleotides: 6. The CDR3 totals 16 residues. From germline, CDR1 is SGDLS and CDR2 YYNGEE. This chain's CDR3 is CASSVGRRTGGYGYTF. As DNA, the CDR3 is TGTGCCAGCAGCGTAGGCCGGAGGACAGGGGGCTATGGCTACACCTTC.

This clonotype was observed a handful of times. V is TRBV9 and J is TRBJ2-7, with TRBD1 matching 8 bases. With 5 bases clipped from V and 3 bases from J, the junction kept 10 bases outside the gene matches. CDR3 length: 15 residues. Germline-derived CDR1 and CDR2 are SGDLS and YYNGEE. The CDR3 sequence is CASSLGTGGFYEQYF. CDR3 DNA sequence: TGTGCCAGCAGTCTAGGGACAGGTGGCTTCTACGAGCAGTACTTC.